These 3 T cell receptor beta chains share one sample of origin, sequenced in a study of a mutant IDH1 vaccine in newly diagnosed glioma. Data came from immunoSEQ multiplex PCR; TCRdb stores just in-frame clones and leaves some out. Of 40,000 to 50,000 clones in the sample, around 74% were seen once. Time point here: week 23, last vaccination. Every vaccine dose comprised 300 ug of mutant IDH1 20-mer peptide plus topical imiquimod. Which antigens these TCRs recognize remains unknown. The specimen was PBMCs, collected from a glioma patient whose treatment included an IDH1 peptide vaccine. The receptors originated from a middle-aged man with glioma.

This clone has more than one count but fewer than ten. The CDR3 DNA sequence: TGTGCCAGTAGTATCAGCTTGTCCTACGAGCAGTACTTC. Its protein product is CASSISLSYEQYF. This chain uses TRBV19 with TRBJ2-7, with no clear D. Trimming removed 3 bases from V and 1 base from J, with 7 bases in between. Per the germline V gene, CDR1 is LNHDA and CDR2 is SQIVND (reference sequence). This CDR3 contains 13 residues.

V usage is TRBV9 and J usage is TRBJ1-2; D not certain. V dropped 0 bases and J dropped 4 bases, with 13 bases sitting between them. CDR1 and CDR2 from the germline V gene are SGDLS and YYNGEE. The length of the CDR3 is 15 residues. In DNA, the CDR3 is TGTGCCAGCAGCGTAGGTGAGGGTAGCGGCTATGGCTACACCTTC. Encoded protein: CASSVGEGSGYGYTF.

V and J are TRBV7-9 and TRBJ2-3; D not resolved. V lost 1 base to trimming and J lost 4 bases, with 12 bases between them. From germline, CDR1 is SEHNR and CDR2 FQNEAQ (reference sequence). This CDR3 spans 15 amino acids. In DNA form, the CDR3 reads TGTGCCAGCAGCTTAGTGGAAGGGTCCCCAGATACGCAGTATTTT. Translated, it gives CASSLVEGSPDTQYF. The whole variable domain, remainder taken from reference TRBV7-9 and TRBJ2-3, is DTGVSQNPRHKITKRGQNVTFRCDPISEHNRLYWYRQTLGQGPEFLTYFQNEAQLEKSRLLSDRFSAERPKGSFSTLEIQRTEQGDSAMYLCASSLVEGSPDTQYFGPGTRLTVL.